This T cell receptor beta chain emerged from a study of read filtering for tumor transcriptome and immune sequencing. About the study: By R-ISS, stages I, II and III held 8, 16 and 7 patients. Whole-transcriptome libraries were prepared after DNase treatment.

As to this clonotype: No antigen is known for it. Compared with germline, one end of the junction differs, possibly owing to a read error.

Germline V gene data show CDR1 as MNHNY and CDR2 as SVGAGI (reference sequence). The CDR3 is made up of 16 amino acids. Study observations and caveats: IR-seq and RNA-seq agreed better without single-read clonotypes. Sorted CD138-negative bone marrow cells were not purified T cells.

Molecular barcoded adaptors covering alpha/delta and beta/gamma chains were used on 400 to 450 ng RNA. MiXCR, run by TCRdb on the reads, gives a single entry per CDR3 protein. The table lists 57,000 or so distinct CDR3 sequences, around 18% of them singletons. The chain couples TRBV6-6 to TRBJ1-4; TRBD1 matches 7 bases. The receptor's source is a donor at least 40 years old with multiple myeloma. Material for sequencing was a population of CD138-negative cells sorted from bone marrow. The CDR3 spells CASSDSTGVQRDKLFF. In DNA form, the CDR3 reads TGTGCCAGCAGTGACTCCACAGGGGTTCAACGGGATAAACTGTTTTTT.